A single sample is the source of the 15 T cell receptor beta chains below, sequenced in a study of blood T cell repertoires in COVID-19. Generated by immunoSEQ multiplex PCR, the TCRdb table keeps only in-frame clones and is missing some. This table has some 250,000 clones, 88% appearing once. The material sequenced was peripheral blood. The origin of the receptors is a human donor in a cohort sampled during active COVID-19.

The chain uses TRBV27 and TRBJ1-1; TRBD1 matches 10 bases. Germline V gives CDR1 MNHEY, CDR2 SMNVEV (reference sequence). This CDR3 region has 19 residues. The ends lost 7 bases at V and 1 base at J; junction bases unmatched: 18. The CDR3 coding sequence is TGTGCCAGCATCCTCATTATACCGGGACAGGGGAGGCCGAACACTGAAGCTTTCTTT. This translates into CASILIIPGQGRPNTEAFF.

This chain links TRBV7-9 with TRBJ1-6, with 8 bases lining up with TRBD1. V gave up 4 bases and J gave up 4 bases; unmatched junction bases: 6. This CDR3 spans 16 amino acids. CDR1 and CDR2 (germline): SEHNR, FQNEAQ (reference sequence). DNA of the CDR3: TGTGCCAGCAGCTGGGGGACAGGAGTTTATAATTCACCCCTCCACTTT. It encodes CASSWGTGVYNSPLHF.

The chain uses TRBV12-3 or TRBV12-4 and TRBJ1-2; D not certain. This CDR3 region has 13 residues. V was cut by 0 bases and J by 2 bases, with 4 bases left in between. CDR3 DNA: TGTGCCAGCAGTTTAGCACAGAACTATGGCTACACCTTC. It specifies CASSLAQNYGYTF.

The chain carries TRBV2 and TRBJ1-4; TRBD1 might be the D (5 bases). Per germline, CDR1 SNHLY and CDR2 FYNNEI. The ends were cut back, 1 base at V and 5 bases at J, with 11 bases in the middle. This CDR3 spans 15 amino acids. As DNA, the CDR3 is TGTGCCAGCAGTGAAGATTTGGGGGGGAATGAAAAACTGTTTTTT. Protein: CASSEDLGGNEKLFF.

The chain couples TRBV19 to TRBJ2-1; D remains ambiguous. Germline CDR1 reads LNHDA; CDR2 reads SQIVND (reference sequence). V lost 3 bases and J lost 10, with 19 bases in between. This CDR3 region has 15 residues. CDR3 in DNA: TGTGCCAGTAGTATTTCGGAGTCCCCTCCTTGGGAGCAGTTCTTC. This encodes CASSISESPPWEQFF.

The gene calls are TRBV6-2 or TRBV6-3 and TRBJ1-5; 12 bases map to TRBD1. After removal of 5 bases from V and 5 bases from J, the junction contained 1 base not matched to a gene. Germline CDR1 is MNHEY and CDR2 is SVGEGT. The CDR3 runs 14 residues. The CDR3 bases are TGTGCCAGCAGTGGGACAGGGGGCCATCAGCCCCAGCATTTT. Amino acid sequence: CASSGTGGHQPQHF.

The CDR3, as DNA: TGTGCCATCAGTGTCCAACCGGGACAGGTCACAGATACGCAGTATTTT. The encoded protein is CAISVQPGQVTDTQYF. V gene TRBV10-3 combines with J gene TRBJ2-3; 8 bases are shared with TRBD1. The germline gives CDR1 ENHRY, CDR2 SYGVKD. The trim removed 4 bases at V and 2 bases at J, leaving 8 bases unmatched. This CDR3 contains 16 residues.

The gene calls are TRBV29-1 and TRBJ2-7; possible D gene TRBD2, 6 bases. Germline lookup yields CDR1 SQVTM and CDR2 ANQGSEA. V lost 6 bases to trimming and J lost 4 bases, with 22 bases between them. The CDR3 spans 15 residues. CDR3 coding DNA: TGCAGCGTCCTCCCCGCCCCGGGGGTTGGTTACGAGCAGTACTTC. This sequence encodes CSVLPAPGVGYEQYF.

The chain links TRBV7-2 to TRBJ1-2; no clear D gene. Germline CDR1 is SGHTA and CDR2 is FQGNSA. The CDR3 totals 13 residues. V was clipped by 1 base and J by 4 bases, with 7 bases between them. The CDR3 region has the DNA TGTGCCAGCAGCTTAGGTGGCGGCTATGGCTACACCTTC. Translation: CASSLGGGYGYTF.

The chain recombines TRBV4-3 with TRBJ2-7; D is perhaps TRBD1 (6 bases). The V end was cut by 3 bases, the J end by 2 bases, with 14 bases between. Germline CDR1 reads LGHNA; CDR2 reads YSLEER. The CDR3 has 15 residues. As DNA, the CDR3 is TGCGCCAGCAGCCAGAGCGGACAGCCCACCTACGAGCAGTACTTC. Translated, it gives CASSQSGQPTYEQYF.

This rearrangement joins TRBV14 to TRBJ1-2; D call uncertain. Looked up from germline, CDR1 is SGHDN and CDR2 is FVKESK. Between the trimmed V and J ends, which lost 4 bases and 0 bases, there was a span of 12 bases. The CDR3 runs 15 residues. The CDR3 region has the DNA TGTGCCAGCAGCCTGGGAGGTTCAGCTAACTATGGCTACACCTTC. Encoded protein: CASSLGGSANYGYTF.

As for this clone: At the DNA level, this CDR3 is encoded by other sequences in the same sample as well. This sequence joins TRBV7-2 and TRBJ2-7, with D uncertain. Looked up from germline, CDR1 is SGHTA and CDR2 is FQGNSA. Trimming pared 5 bases from V and 3 bases from J, leaving 5 bases between. The length of the CDR3 is 11 residues. Here the CDR3 DNA reads TGTGCCAGCAGCCAGATCTACGAGCAGTACTTC. The encoded protein is CASSQIYEQYF.

This clone was picked up one time. This chain links TRBV28 with TRBJ2-7; TRBD1 matches 7 bases. J gave up 5 bases and V 3 bases, and 10 bases lay outside the gene matches. The CDR3 spans 15 residues. Germline V gene data show CDR1 as MDHEN and CDR2 as SYDVKM. The CDR3 nucleotides read TGTGCCAGCAGTTTGTCCGGACAGGAGTCAGACGAGCAGTACTTC. Its translation is CASSLSGQESDEQYF.

V and J are TRBV19 and TRBJ2-7; TRBD2 matches 8 bases. Trimming at V came to 10 bases and at J to 2 bases, leaving 13 bases not matched to a gene. The CDR3 covers 15 residues. The germline CDR1 and CDR2 sequences are LNHDA and SQIVND (reference sequence). Here the CDR3 reads CATTTREGRTYEQYF. The CDR3, as DNA: TGTGCCACCACTACCCGGGAGGGGAGGACCTACGAGCAGTACTTC.

This sequence joins TRBV30 and TRBJ2-4; maybe TRBD1 (5 bases). Germline V gene lookup returns CDR1 GTSNPN and CDR2 SVGIG (reference sequence). V lost 2 bases and J 1 base, leaving 9 bases between the germline ends. The CDR3 loop spans 14 amino acids. The CDR3 region is CAWSRRVAKNIQYF. CDR3 nucleotides: TGTGCCTGGAGTCGCAGGGTGGCCAAAAACATTCAGTACTTC.